The present TCR beta chain was sequenced within a study of T cell repertoires in aging, cancer and after chemotherapy. This clonotype was found a few times. V gave up 7 bases and J gave up 1 base, with 13 bases separating them. Germline assignment: CDR1 MNHNS and CDR2 SASEGT. The CDR3 has 14 residues. Multiplex touch-down PCR with TRB-A/B primers amplified rearranged V-D-J TRB sequences. TCRdb processed the multiplex PCR reads anew with MiXCR; each CDR3 protein has one entry. The sample yields several thousand distinct CDR3 sequences, roughly 36% seen once. Amplification of TCR beta used genomic DNA extracted from peripheral blood.

Sequencing was done on a sample of blood. The clonotype was recovered from a human donor in good health. The J gene is TRBJ1-1, the V gene TRBV6-1; D not resolved. This CDR3 reads CASKSWTENTEAFF. In nucleotides, the CDR3 is TGTGCCAGCAAGTCCTGGACGGAGAACACTGAAGCTTTCTTT.